The clone carrying this TCR beta chain was observed a few times. The sample belongs to a study of blood T cell repertoires in COVID-19. Authors' analysis steps: By means of reference gene primer amplification, nucleated cell counts were estimated. TCRdb keeps only in-frame clones here, not all; method: immunoSEQ multiplex PCR. D and trimming were read from the DNA, whereas the V and J calls and clone size are those reported in that table. The repertoire includes around 190,000 clones, 76% of them detected once, and less than 20% sits in the top ten. The CDR3 is made up of 14 amino acids. Between the trimmed V and J ends, which lost 11 bases and 3 bases, there was a span of 19 bases. Germline V lookup: CDR1 WNHNN, CDR2 SYGVQD (reference sequence).

The chain links TRBV10-1 to TRBJ1-1, with a possible D match to TRBD1 (6 bases). Sequencing was performed on PBMCs or T cells enriched from blood (not recorded which). The source of this sequence is a woman aged 45-65 years with acute COVID-19. CDR3 DNA: TGCGCCGGTCTTACAGGGCCGCTACACACTGAAGCTTTCTTT. Its protein product is CAGLTGPLHTEAFF.